This TCR beta chain was identified during a study of T cell responses to AZD1222 COVID-19 vaccine. Study findings and constraints: Sampling captured repertoires only after the peak T cell response. Targets within unmutated variant regions were reportedly found for nearly half of spike-specific TCRs.

The CDR3 is 14 amino acids. Germline CDR1 is SGHAT and CDR2 is FQNNGV. The ends were cut back, 5 bases at V and 4 bases at J, with 15 bases in the middle. The repertoire was sequenced with immunoSEQ multiplex PCR; TCRdb's copy has only in-frame clones and lacks some. Of 170,000 or so clones listed, 87% are singletons. On this clone itself: Its antigen remains unidentified.

The sequencing used peripheral blood, collected on day 0 of AZD1222 vaccination. The TCR originated in an adult in good health. The chain links TRBV11-2 to TRBJ2-7, with D possibly TRBD1 on 5 matching bases. The CDR3 region has the DNA TGTGCCAGCAGCCTCGTGGCAGGGTTTTACGAGCAGTACTTC. It is translated as CASSLVAGFYEQYF.